This T cell receptor beta chain was documented in a study of blood T cell repertoires in COVID-19. About the study: Samples came from the United States, Italy and Spain, spanning acute and convalescent COVID-19. Sources were T cells, B-cell-depleted T cells, or PBMCs; the material itself was cDNA or gDNA.

Sequencing was performed with immunoSEQ multiplex PCR; in TCRdb, only in-frame clones are kept and a portion is missing. In the table there are 45,000 to 55,000 clones, about 90% of which are singletons. The V gene lost 0 bases and the J gene lost 7 bases, with 17 bases spanning the gap. CDR1 is SGHNT and CDR2 is YYREEE in the germline V gene (reference sequence). The CDR3 covers 15 residues. This chain links TRBV5-4 with TRBJ2-7; tentative D call: TRBD1 (6 bases). Sequenced: peripheral blood. This sequence originates from a human donor in a cohort sampled during active COVID-19. The CDR3 reads CASSLDSGVSAEQYF. The CDR3 DNA follows: TGTGCCAGCAGCTTGGATTCAGGGGTTTCAGCGGAGCAGTACTTC.